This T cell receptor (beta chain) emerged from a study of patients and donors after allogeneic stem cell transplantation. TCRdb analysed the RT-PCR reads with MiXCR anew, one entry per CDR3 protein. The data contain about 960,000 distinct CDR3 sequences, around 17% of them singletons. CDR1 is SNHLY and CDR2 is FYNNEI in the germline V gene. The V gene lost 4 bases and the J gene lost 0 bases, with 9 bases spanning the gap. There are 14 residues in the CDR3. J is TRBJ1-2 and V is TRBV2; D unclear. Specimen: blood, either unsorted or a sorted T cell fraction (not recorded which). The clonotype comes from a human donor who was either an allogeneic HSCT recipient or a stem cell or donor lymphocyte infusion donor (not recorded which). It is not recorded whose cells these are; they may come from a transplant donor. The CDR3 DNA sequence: TGTGCCAGCAGTGTGGGAATAGCTAACTATGGCTACACCTTC. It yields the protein CASSVGIANYGYTF.